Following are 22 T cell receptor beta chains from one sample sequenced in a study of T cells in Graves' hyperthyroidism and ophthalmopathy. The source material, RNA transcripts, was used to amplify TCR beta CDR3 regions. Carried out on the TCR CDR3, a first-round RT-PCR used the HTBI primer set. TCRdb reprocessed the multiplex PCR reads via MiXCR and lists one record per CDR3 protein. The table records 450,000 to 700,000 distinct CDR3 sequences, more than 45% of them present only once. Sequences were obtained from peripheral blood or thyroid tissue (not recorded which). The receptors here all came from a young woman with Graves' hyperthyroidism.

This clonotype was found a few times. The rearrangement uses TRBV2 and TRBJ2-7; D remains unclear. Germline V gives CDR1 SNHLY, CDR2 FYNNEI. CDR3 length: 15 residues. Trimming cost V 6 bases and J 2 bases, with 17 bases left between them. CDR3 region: CASRANRWLTYEQYF. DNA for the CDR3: TGTGCCAGCAGAGCAAATAGATGGCTAACCTACGAGCAGTACTTC.

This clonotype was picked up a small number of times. The CDR3 coding sequence is TGTGCCAGGCAGACGGGACTAGCGGGACCGAACGGGCCCGGGGAGCTGTTTTTT. Its protein is CARQTGLAGPNGPGELFF. This chain joins TRBV2 and TRBJ2-2; 13 positions match TRBD2. Germline CDR1 and CDR2: SNHLY and FYNNEI. The length of the CDR3 is 18 residues. The V gene end was trimmed by 9 bases and the J gene end by 6 bases; junction bases not matched to a gene: 16.

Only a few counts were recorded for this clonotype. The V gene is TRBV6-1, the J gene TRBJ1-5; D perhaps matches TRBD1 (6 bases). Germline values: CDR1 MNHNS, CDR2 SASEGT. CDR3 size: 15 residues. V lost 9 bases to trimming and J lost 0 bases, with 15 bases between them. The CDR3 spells CASLDRLYSNQPQHF. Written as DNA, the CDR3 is TGTGCCAGTCTCGACAGGCTTTATAGCAATCAGCCCCAGCATTTT.

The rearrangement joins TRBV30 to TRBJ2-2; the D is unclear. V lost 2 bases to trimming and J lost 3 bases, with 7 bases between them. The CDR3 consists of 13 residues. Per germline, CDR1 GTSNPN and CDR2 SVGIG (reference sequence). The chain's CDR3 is CAWSLKYTGELFF. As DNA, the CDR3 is TGTGCCTGGAGTTTGAAGTACACCGGGGAGCTGTTTTTT.

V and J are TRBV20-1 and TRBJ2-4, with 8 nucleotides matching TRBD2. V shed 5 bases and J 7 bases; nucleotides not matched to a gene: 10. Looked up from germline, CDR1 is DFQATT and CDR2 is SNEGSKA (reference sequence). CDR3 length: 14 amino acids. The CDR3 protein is CSASGTRGKNIQYF. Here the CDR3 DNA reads TGCAGTGCTTCCGGGACTAGAGGAAAGAACATTCAGTACTTC.

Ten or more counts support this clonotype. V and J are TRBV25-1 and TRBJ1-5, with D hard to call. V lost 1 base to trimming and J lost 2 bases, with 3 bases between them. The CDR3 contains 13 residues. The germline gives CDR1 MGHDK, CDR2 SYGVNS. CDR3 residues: CASSESGNQPQHF. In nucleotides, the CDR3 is TGTGCCAGCAGTGAATCCGGCAATCAGCCCCAGCATTTT. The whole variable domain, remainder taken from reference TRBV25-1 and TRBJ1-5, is EADIYQTPRYLVIGTGKKITLECSQTMGHDKMYWYQQDPGMELHLIHYSYGVNSTEKGDLSSESTVSRIRTEHFPLTLESARPSHTSQYLCASSESGNQPQHFGDGTRLSIL.

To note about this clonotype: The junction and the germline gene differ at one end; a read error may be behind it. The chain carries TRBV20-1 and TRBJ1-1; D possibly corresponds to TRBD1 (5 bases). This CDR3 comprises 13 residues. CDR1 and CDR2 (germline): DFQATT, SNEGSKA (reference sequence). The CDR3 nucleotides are TGCAGTGCTAGGGGGCCTAGGAACACCGAAGCTTTCTTT. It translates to CSARGPRNTEAFF.

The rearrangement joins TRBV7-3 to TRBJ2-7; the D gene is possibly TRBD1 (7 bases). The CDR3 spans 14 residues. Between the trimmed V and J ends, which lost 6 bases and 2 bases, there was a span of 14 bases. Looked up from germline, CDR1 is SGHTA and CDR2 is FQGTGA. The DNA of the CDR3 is TGTGCCAGCAGGGCGGGGACAGATACCTACGAGCAGTACTTC. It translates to CASRAGTDTYEQYF.

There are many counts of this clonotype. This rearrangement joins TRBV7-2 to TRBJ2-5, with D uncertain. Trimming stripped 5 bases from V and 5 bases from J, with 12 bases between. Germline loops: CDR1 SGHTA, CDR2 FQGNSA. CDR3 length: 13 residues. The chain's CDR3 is CASSPESRETQYF. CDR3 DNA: TGTGCCAGCAGCCCAGAGTCGCGGGAGACCCAGTACTTC. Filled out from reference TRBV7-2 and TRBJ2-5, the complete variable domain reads GAGVSQSPSNKVTEKGKDVELRCDPISGHTALYWYRQSLGQGLEFLIYFQGNSAPDKSGLPSDRFSAERTGGSVSTLTIQRTQQEDSAVYLCASSPESRETQYFGPGTRLLVL.

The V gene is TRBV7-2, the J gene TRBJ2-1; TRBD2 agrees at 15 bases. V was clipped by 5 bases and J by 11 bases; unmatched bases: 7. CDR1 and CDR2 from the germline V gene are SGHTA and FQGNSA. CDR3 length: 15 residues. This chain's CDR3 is CASSPGLAGGCKQFF. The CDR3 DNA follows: TGTGCCAGCAGCCCGGGACTAGCGGGAGGCTGTAAGCAGTTCTTC.

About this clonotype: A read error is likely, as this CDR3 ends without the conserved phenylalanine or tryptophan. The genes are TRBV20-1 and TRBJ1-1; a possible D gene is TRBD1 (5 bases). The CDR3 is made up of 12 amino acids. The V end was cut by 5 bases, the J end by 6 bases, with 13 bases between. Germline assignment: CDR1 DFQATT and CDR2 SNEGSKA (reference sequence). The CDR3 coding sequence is TGCAGTGCTCCGGAGACGGGGGCTGAAGCTTTCCTT. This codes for CSAPETGAEAFL.

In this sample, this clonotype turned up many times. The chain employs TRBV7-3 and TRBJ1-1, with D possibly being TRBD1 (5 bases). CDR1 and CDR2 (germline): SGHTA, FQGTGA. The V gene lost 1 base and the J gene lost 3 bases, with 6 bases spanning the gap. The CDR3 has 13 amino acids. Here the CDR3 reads CASSLMGDTEAFF. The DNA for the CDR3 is TGTGCCAGCAGCTTAATGGGGGACACTGAAGCTTTCTTT. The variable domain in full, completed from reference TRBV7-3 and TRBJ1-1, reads GAGVSQTPSNKVTEKGKYVELRCDPISGHTALYWYRQSLGQGPEFLIYFQGTGAADDSGLPNDRFFAVRPEGSVSTLKIQRTERGDSAVYLCASSLMGDTEAFFGQGTRLTVV.

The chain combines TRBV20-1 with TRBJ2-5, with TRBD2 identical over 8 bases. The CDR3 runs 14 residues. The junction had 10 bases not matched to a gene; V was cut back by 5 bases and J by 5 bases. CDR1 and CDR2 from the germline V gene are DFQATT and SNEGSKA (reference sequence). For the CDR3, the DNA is TGCAGTGCTGGTCTTACAGCGGGAGAGGAGACCCAGTACTTC. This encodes CSAGLTAGEETQYF.

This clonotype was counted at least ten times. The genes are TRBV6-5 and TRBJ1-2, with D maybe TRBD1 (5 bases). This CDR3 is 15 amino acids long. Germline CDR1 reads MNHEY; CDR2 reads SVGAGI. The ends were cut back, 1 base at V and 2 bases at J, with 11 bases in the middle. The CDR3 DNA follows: TGTGCCAGCAGTTACTTGGGACCGCTCAACTATGGCTACACCTTC. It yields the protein CASSYLGPLNYGYTF.

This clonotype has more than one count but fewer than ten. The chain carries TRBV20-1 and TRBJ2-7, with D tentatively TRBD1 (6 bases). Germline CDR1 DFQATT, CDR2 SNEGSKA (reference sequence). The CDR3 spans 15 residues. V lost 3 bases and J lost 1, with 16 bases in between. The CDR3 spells CSASISWTESYEQYF. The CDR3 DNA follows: TGCAGTGCTAGTATTTCGTGGACAGAATCCTACGAGCAGTACTTC.

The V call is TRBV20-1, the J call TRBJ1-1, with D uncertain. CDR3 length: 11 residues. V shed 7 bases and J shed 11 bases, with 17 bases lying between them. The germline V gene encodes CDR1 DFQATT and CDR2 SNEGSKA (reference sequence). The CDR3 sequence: CSVPTSGEAFF. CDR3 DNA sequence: TGCAGTGTCCCTACTAGCGGGGAGGCTTTCTTT.

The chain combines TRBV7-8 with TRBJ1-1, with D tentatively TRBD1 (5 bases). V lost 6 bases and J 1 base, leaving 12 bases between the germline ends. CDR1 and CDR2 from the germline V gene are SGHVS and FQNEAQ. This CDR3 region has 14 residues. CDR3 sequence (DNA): TGTGCCAGCAGTTGGAGGGGACGGAACACTGAAGCTTTCTTT. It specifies CASSWRGRNTEAFF.

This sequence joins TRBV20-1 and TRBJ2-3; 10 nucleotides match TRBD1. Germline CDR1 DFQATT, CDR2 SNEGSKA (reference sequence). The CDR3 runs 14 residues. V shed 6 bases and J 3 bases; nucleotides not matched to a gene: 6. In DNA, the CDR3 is TGCAGTGCAAAAAGGGACAGGGGTACAGATACGCAGTATTTT. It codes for CSAKRDRGTDTQYF.

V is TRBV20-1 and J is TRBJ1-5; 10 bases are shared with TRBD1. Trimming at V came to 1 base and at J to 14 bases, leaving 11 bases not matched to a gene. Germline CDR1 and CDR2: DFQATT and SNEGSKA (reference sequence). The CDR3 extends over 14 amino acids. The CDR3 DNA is TGCAGTGCTAGAGTGGCGGGACAGGGGTCCTACGAGCATTTT. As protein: CSARVAGQGSYEHF.

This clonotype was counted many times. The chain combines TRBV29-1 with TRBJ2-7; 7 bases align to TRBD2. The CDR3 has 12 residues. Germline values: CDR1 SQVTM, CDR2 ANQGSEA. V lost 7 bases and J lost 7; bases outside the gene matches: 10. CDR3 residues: CSASGRRGEQYF. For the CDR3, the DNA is TGCAGCGCCTCCGGGAGGCGGGGGGAGCAGTACTTC.

CDR3 DNA sequence: TGTGCCAGCAGCTTTTACGGGGTCCCTTATGAAAAACTGTTTTTT. As protein: CASSFYGVPYEKLFF. The rearrangement links TRBV5-4 to TRBJ1-4; D unclear. V was cut by 2 bases and J by 6 bases, with 14 bases left in between. The CDR3 loop spans 15 amino acids. CDR1 and CDR2 (germline): SGHNT, YYREEE (reference sequence).

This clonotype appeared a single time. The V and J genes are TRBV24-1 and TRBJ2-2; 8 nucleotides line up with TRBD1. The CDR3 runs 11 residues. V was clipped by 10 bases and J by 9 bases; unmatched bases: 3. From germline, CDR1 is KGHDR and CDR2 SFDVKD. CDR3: CATQGDRELFF. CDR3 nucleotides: TGTGCCACACAGGGGGACAGGGAGCTGTTTTTT.